The rows below give T cell receptor beta chains drawn from one sample of a study of identical twins. TCRdb called the 5' RACE reads again in MiXCR, with one record for every CDR3 protein. The table includes approximately 630,000 distinct CDR3 sequences, under 8.5% detected once. These records were also assigned to another study, of yellow fever vaccine responses in identical twins.

The material sequenced was PBMCs. These TCRs come from a woman aged 18-29 years in good health. Each CDR3 is given with its conserved first and last residue. A D gene is named only where the DNA matches it firmly. Size is stated for part of the rows, as once, few or many counts, or as a class when the clone is expanded.

v_call,cdr3_length,clone_size,d_call,j_call,cdr3_aa,cdr3_nt
TRBV5-1,15,few,TRBD1,TRBJ2-1,CASSDRGLSYNEQFF,TGCGCCAGCAGCGACAGGGGGCTTTCGTACAATGAGCAGTTCTTC
TRBV6-5,15,-,TRBD1,TRBJ1-6,CASSYYQGVNSPLHF,TGTGCCAGCAGTTATTACCAGGGGGTAAATTCACCCCTCCACTTT
TRBV18,14,-,-,TRBJ2-3,CASSPMGGTDTQYF,TGTGCCAGCTCTCCGATGGGGGGCACAGATACGCAGTATTTT
TRBV12-3/TRBV12-4,13,many,-,TRBJ1-5,CASSSLMYQPQHF,TGTGCCAGCAGTTCGCTTATGTATCAGCCCCAGCATTTT
TRBV4-2,16,many,-,TRBJ1-1,CASSQAIVGGNTEAFF,TGTGCCAGCAGCCAAGCAATAGTCGGGGGGAACACTGAAGCTTTCTTT
TRBV24-1,16,-,TRBD2,TRBJ2-1,CATSDPTGTSYNEQFF,TGTGCCACCAGTGATCCAACCGGGACTAGCTACAATGAGCAGTTCTTC
TRBV10-3,13,many,-,TRBJ1-1,CAARGGWNTEAFF,TGTGCCGCCCGGGGGGGCTGGAACACTGAAGCTTTCTTT
TRBV5-1,14,few,-,TRBJ1-4,CASSFQGDREKLFF,TGCGCCAGCAGCTTTCAGGGAGATCGTGAAAAACTGTTTTTT
TRBV7-8,15,many,-,TRBJ2-1,CASSLAAGLYNEQFF,TGTGCCAGCAGCTTAGCGGCGGGACTCTACAATGAGCAGTTCTTC
TRBV12-3/TRBV12-4,16,-,TRBD2,TRBJ2-3,CASSLELAGGADTQYF,TGTGCCAGCAGTTTAGAACTAGCGGGAGGGGCAGATACGCAGTATTTT
TRBV10-2,13,-,TRBD1,TRBJ2-7,CASSRDRGHEQYF,TGCGCCAGCAGCCGGGACAGGGGGCACGAGCAGTACTTC